The present TCR beta chain was sequenced within a study of technical replicates of blood from a few donors. The method was immunoSEQ multiplex PCR; TCRdb's version includes in-frame clones alone and lacks a portion of them. Of tens of thousands of clones in the sample, 94% were seen once. The source material was T cells isolated from PBMCs. The sequence came from a human donor in good health.

The CDR3 DNA reads as TGTGCCAGCGGGGACAGGGTTCTCTTTGGCTACACCTTC. Protein product: CASGDRVLFGYTF. The chain carries TRBV2 and TRBJ1-2, with 9 nucleotides matching TRBD1. The CDR3 covers 13 residues. The trim removed 8 bases at V and 7 bases at J, leaving 8 bases unmatched. Germline CDR1 is SNHLY and CDR2 is FYNNEI.